Below, one T cell receptor (beta chain) is given with its context. Its matching antigen is unknown. Profiled with immunoSEQ multiplex PCR; TCRdb holds only in-frame clones, not every one. The top ten clones hold roughly 13% of a sample with about half a million clones, about 85% of them seen once. This entry belongs to a study of shared clonotypes between healthy human individuals. General observations from the study: The genetic and exposure-history diversity represented was limited by few donors.

Each of the donors was a healthy adult who was HIV-negative and had not had a recent acute infection or vaccination. The germline V and J ends were trimmed by 0 bases and 5 bases, with 9 bases remaining between them. The CDR3 loop spans 14 amino acids. Germline V gene sequence: CDR1 SGDLS, CDR2 YYNGEE. Sequenced sample: PBMCs. This sequence was found in a woman aged 40 to 50 in good health. Some clones in this sample may be carry-over from other donors' samples. This sequence joins TRBV9 and TRBJ1-5, with D possibly matching TRBD1 (5 bases). CDR3 loop: CASSVDGADQPQHF. DNA of the CDR3: TGTGCCAGCAGCGTAGACGGGGCGGATCAGCCCCAGCATTTT.